Sequencing of this TCR beta chain was carried out in a study of T cell responses to AZD1222 COVID-19 vaccine. Across the study: Timing groups of about 4 and about 12 weeks for second doses were pooled.

Notes on the study in general: Clonal diversity may have been underestimated in mostly white British donors. The peak T cell response came first, and repertoires were sampled only after it.

Germline V gene lookup returns CDR1 SGHVS and CDR2 FQNEAQ. V was trimmed by 5 bases and J by 3 bases, leaving 10 bases between them. CDR3 size: 13 residues. Using immunoSEQ multiplex PCR, the repertoire was profiled, and TCRdb retains in-frame clones only, with some absent. The table has 150,000 or so clones, more than 85% seen once. To note about this clone: Its target is not known.

The genes are TRBV7-8 and TRBJ1-2; weak D call: TRBD1 (6 bases). The TCR comes from an adult in good health. This material consisted of peripheral blood, taken on day 0 of AZD1222 vaccination. CDR3 amino acids: CASSDGTHYGYTF. Here the CDR3 DNA reads TGTGCCAGCAGCGACGGGACACACTATGGCTACACCTTC.